A selection of T cell receptor beta chains follows, all from one sample in a study of identical twins. In TCRdb, the 5' RACE reads were re-called with MiXCR into one record per CDR3 protein. The sample yields fewer than 550,000 distinct CDR3 sequences, roughly 15% seen once. This sample also belongs to another study, concerning yellow fever vaccine responses in identical twins.

Sequenced: CD4+ T cells sorted from blood. The receptors here all came from a woman between 18 and 29 years old in good health. Both conserved end residues are part of each CDR3. Fields, in order: V gene, D gene, J gene, clone size, CDR3 protein, CDR3 DNA. A D gene is named only where the DNA matches it firmly. Expanded clones get a size class; other rows say once, few or many, or leave the size out.

>TRBV20-1|-|TRBJ2-1|few
CSARPVGTYNEQFF
TGCAGTGCCCGTCCGGTCGGGACGTACAATGAGCAGTTCTTC
>TRBV10-3|-|TRBJ2-5|few
CAISSGNQETQYF
TGTGCCATCAGTTCAGGGAATCAAGAGACCCAGTACTTC
>TRBV3-1|-|TRBJ2-3|-
CASSSAGLLADTQYF
TGTGCCAGCAGCTCCGCGGGCCTCTTGGCAGATACGCAGTATTTT
>TRBV2|-|TRBJ1-2|few
CASSELGGGYTF
TGTGCCAGCAGTGAACTAGGTGGGGGCTACACCTTC
>TRBV6-1|TRBD2|TRBJ2-1|-
CASRDDSGGSYNEQFF
TGTGCCAGCAGAGACGACAGCGGGGGATCCTACAATGAGCAGTTCTTC
>TRBV10-1|-|TRBJ2-2|-
CASSETTGELFF
TGCGCCAGCAGTGAAACTACCGGGGAGCTGTTTTTT
>TRBV5-6|TRBD1|TRBJ2-3|-
CASSRDRGRLADTQYF
TGTGCCAGCAGCCGGGACAGGGGAAGACTTGCAGATACGCAGTATTTT
>TRBV2|-|TRBJ2-3|-
CASRGDNTDTQYF
TGTGCCAGCAGGGGGGACAACACAGATACGCAGTATTTT
>TRBV5-1|-|TRBJ1-4|few
CASAPQPTELNEKLFF
TGCGCCAGCGCCCCCCAACCGACGGAGCTTAATGAAAAACTGTTTTTT
>TRBV24-1|TRBD2|TRBJ2-3|many
CATSDWSGRTTDTQYF
TGTGCCACCAGTGATTGGAGCGGGAGGACCACAGATACGCAGTATTTT
>TRBV7-9|-|TRBJ2-5|-
CASSFFRGDQETQYF
TGTGCCAGCAGCTTCTTCAGGGGGGACCAAGAGACCCAGTACTTC
>TRBV20-1|TRBD2|TRBJ2-1|-
CCARDPSGTLSYNEQFF
TGCTGTGCTAGAGATCCTAGCGGGACCCTCTCCTACAATGAGCAGTTCTTC
>TRBV6-1|-|TRBJ2-1|once
CASETSRGNEQFF
TGTGCCAGCGAAACTAGCCGGGGCAATGAGCAGTTCTTC
>TRBV7-9|TRBD2|TRBJ2-3|many
CASSPWTSGGTDTQYF
TGTGCCAGCAGCCCATGGACTAGCGGAGGCACAGATACGCAGTATTTT
>TRBV5-1|TRBD2|TRBJ2-7|few
CASGFRGVPYEQYF
TGCGCCAGCGGGTTCCGGGGGGTCCCCTACGAGCAGTACTTC
>TRBV4-2|-|TRBJ2-3|-
CASGPGWLPNTDTQYF
TGTGCCAGCGGGCCAGGATGGCTGCCGAACACAGATACGCAGTATTTT
>TRBV29-1|-|TRBJ2-2|few
CSVTNTGELFF
TGCAGCGTCACGAACACCGGGGAGCTGTTTTTT
>TRBV7-9|TRBD1|TRBJ2-2|-
CASNLYTGTAPGELFF
TGTGCCAGCAACTTATATACCGGGACAGCCCCCGGGGAGCTGTTTTTT
>TRBV15|-|TRBJ1-6|few
CATSRGDTGSPLHF
TGTGCCACCAGCAGAGGGGACACGGGCTCACCCCTCCACTTT
>TRBV29-1|-|TRBJ1-1|few
CSVGGTQNTEAFF
TGCAGCGTCGGCGGGACACAGAACACTGAAGCTTTCTTT
>TRBV6-5|TRBD1|TRBJ2-7|many
CASSYSNQGAYEQYF
TGTGCCAGCAGTTACTCGAACCAGGGGGCCTACGAGCAGTACTTC
>TRBV29-1|TRBD1|TRBJ2-2|few
CSVAGTGFTGELFF
TGCAGCGTTGCCGGGACAGGGTTCACCGGGGAGCTGTTTTTT
>TRBV29-1|-|TRBJ2-1|many
CSVRQGGSYNEQFF
TGCAGCGTTCGCCAGGGTGGCTCCTACAATGAGCAGTTCTTC
>TRBV25-1|TRBD2|TRBJ2-7|-
CASSESGNSHEQYF
TGTGCCAGCAGTGAAAGCGGGAATTCCCACGAGCAGTACTTC
>TRBV9|TRBD2|TRBJ2-3|-
CASSVRTSVDTQYF
TGTGCCAGCAGCGTTCGAACTAGCGTAGATACGCAGTATTTT
>TRBV18|-|TRBJ2-7|-
CASTRHGASEQYF
TGTGCCAGCACACGCCATGGGGCCTCCGAGCAGTACTTC
>TRBV29-1|TRBD1|TRBJ1-5|few
CSAATGFGNQPQHF
TGCAGCGCCGCGACAGGGTTTGGTAATCAGCCCCAGCATTTT
>TRBV20-1|TRBD2|TRBJ2-1|few
CSASGGDNEQFF
TGCAGTGCTAGCGGGGGGGACAATGAGCAGTTCTTC
>TRBV6-2/TRBV6-3|-|TRBJ2-1|-
CASRRGGTSNEQFF
TGTGCCAGCAGGAGGGGTGGGACTTCCAATGAGCAGTTCTTC
>TRBV6-2/TRBV6-3|TRBD1|TRBJ1-1|few
CASSHGQGKMNTEAFF
TGTGCCAGCAGTCACGGACAGGGAAAGATGAACACTGAAGCTTTCTTT
>TRBV20-1|-|TRBJ1-6|few
CSARTDSSYNSPLHF
TGCAGTGCTCGGACAGATAGCTCCTATAATTCACCCCTCCACTTT
>TRBV4-1|TRBD2|TRBJ2-1|few
CASSQDNSLAGVNEQFF
TGCGCCAGCAGCCAAGATAACAGTCTAGCGGGAGTGAATGAGCAGTTCTTC
>TRBV20-1|-|TRBJ2-5|-
CSARVGGTQETQYF
TGCAGTGCTAGAGTGGGTGGGACCCAAGAGACCCAGTACTTC
>TRBV12-3/TRBV12-4|-|TRBJ2-1|few
CATGLSERAYNEQFF
TGTGCCACCGGGCTAAGCGAGCGAGCATACAATGAGCAGTTCTTC
>TRBV2|-|TRBJ2-2|-
CASNSEITGELFF
TGTGCCAGCAATTCTGAAATTACCGGGGAGCTGTTTTTT
>TRBV5-1|TRBD2|TRBJ2-1|-
CASSLLRGGSNEQFF
TGCGCCAGCAGCTTGTTGCGGGGGGGCTCCAATGAGCAGTTCTTC
>TRBV5-1|-|TRBJ2-5|many
CASSSTEGQETQYF
TGCGCCAGCAGCTCAACCGAAGGCCAAGAGACCCAGTACTTC
>TRBV29-1|TRBD1|TRBJ2-6|-
CSVDTEQGTGANVLTF
TGCAGCGTTGACACAGAACAGGGGACTGGGGCCAACGTCCTGACTTTC
>TRBV12-3/TRBV12-4|-|TRBJ1-6|-
CASSLGGNVVSPLHF
TGTGCCAGCAGTCTTGGGGGAAACGTTGTTTCACCCCTCCACTTT
>TRBV4-1|-|TRBJ2-1|-
CASSQEERLVKFF
TGCGCCAGCAGCCAAGAAGAGAGACTAGTCAAGTTCTTC
>TRBV29-1|TRBD2|TRBJ2-7|few
CSVVVRREGLEQYF
TGCAGCGTTGTTGTAAGGCGGGAGGGCCTCGAGCAGTACTTC
>TRBV29-1|TRBD1|TRBJ2-5|-
CSVEWQGATQYF
TGCAGCGTTGAATGGCAGGGGGCCACCCAGTACTTC
>TRBV20-1|-|TRBJ2-1|-
CSARDPRGNEQFF
TGCAGTGCTAGAGATCCCAGGGGCAATGAGCAGTTCTTC
>TRBV12-3/TRBV12-4|-|TRBJ1-2|many
CASSSQGYGYTF
TGTGCCAGCAGTTCCCAGGGGTACGGCTACACCTTC
>TRBV5-1|-|TRBJ2-3|few
CASSLTVPVGTDTQYF
TGCGCCAGCAGCTTGACCGTTCCCGTTGGCACAGATACGCAGTATTTT
>TRBV29-1|TRBD2|TRBJ2-1|-
CSVEVPRGGYEQFF
TGCAGCGTTGAAGTCCCTCGGGGGGGCTATGAGCAGTTCTTC
>TRBV4-2|TRBD2|TRBJ2-5|few
CASSPLTSGGVIETQYF
TGTGCCAGCAGCCCTTTGACTAGCGGGGGGGTAATAGAGACCCAGTACTTC
>TRBV28|TRBD1|TRBJ1-5|-
CASSRKSGQAGYQPQHF
TGTGCCAGCAGTCGCAAGTCAGGACAGGCGGGGTATCAGCCCCAGCATTTT
>TRBV25-1|-|TRBJ1-3|few
CASSRTTLSSGNTIYF
TGTGCCAGCAGCCGTACAACGTTGAGCTCTGGAAACACCATATATTTT
>TRBV7-2|TRBD2|TRBJ2-7|once
CASSLPRAGTSGSWGTYEQYF
TGTGCCAGCAGCTTACCGAGAGCCGGGACTAGCGGGAGTTGGGGAACCTACGAGCAGTACTTC
>TRBV6-5|TRBD1|TRBJ2-3|few
CASSLTGKSDTQYF
TGTGCCAGCAGTTTGACAGGGAAGTCAGATACGCAGTATTTT
>TRBV27|TRBD1|TRBJ2-7|few
CASSLVTGVQYF
TGTGCCAGCAGTTTGGTAACAGGGGTGCAGTACTTC
>TRBV24-1|TRBD1|TRBJ2-1|many
CATSSRSSRTGSYNEQFF
TGTGCCACCAGCAGCCGGTCCTCTAGGACAGGGTCCTACAATGAGCAGTTCTTC
>TRBV27|-|TRBJ2-4|-
CASSGLAKNIQYF
TGTGCCAGCAGCGGCCTAGCCAAAAACATTCAGTACTTC
>TRBV12-3/TRBV12-4|-|TRBJ2-5|-
CASSLRRGEETQYF
TGTGCCAGCAGTTTGAGAAGGGGAGAAGAGACCCAGTACTTC
>TRBV7-2|-|TRBJ1-2|many
CASSQRLVNYGYTF
TGTGCCAGCAGCCAGAGACTGGTCAACTATGGCTACACCTTC
>TRBV24-1|-|TRBJ2-5|few
CATSGKGGRETQYF
TGTGCCACCAGTGGAAAGGGCGGGCGGGAGACCCAGTACTTC
>TRBV5-1|-|TRBJ2-3|few
CASSLNGVERQDTQYF
TGCGCCAGCAGCTTGAATGGGGTCGAAAGACAAGATACGCAGTATTTT
>TRBV7-2|-|TRBJ2-3|-
CASSFSRTSTDTQYF
TGTGCCAGCAGCTTTTCCAGGACTAGCACAGATACGCAGTATTTT
>TRBV29-1|-|TRBJ2-1|few
CSVERLYEQFF
TGCAGCGTTGAAAGGCTTTATGAGCAGTTCTTC